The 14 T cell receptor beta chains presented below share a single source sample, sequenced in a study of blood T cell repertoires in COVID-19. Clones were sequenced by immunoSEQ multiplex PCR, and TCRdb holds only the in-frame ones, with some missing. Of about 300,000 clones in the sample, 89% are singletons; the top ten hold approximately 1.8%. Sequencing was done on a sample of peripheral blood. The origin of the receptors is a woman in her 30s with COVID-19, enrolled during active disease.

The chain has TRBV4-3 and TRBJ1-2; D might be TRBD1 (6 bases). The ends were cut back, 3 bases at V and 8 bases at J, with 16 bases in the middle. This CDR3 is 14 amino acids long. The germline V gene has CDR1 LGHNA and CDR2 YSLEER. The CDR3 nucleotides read TGCGCCAGCAGCCACCGGGGGGGCCTTGGGGGCTACACCTTC. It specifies CASSHRGGLGGYTF.

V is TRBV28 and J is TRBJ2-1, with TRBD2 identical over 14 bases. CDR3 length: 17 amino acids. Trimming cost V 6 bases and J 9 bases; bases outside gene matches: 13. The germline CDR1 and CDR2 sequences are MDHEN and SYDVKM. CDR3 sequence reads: CASRSIPGTSGGSEQFF. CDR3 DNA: TGTGCCAGCAGGTCGATCCCGGGGACTAGCGGGGGTTCTGAGCAGTTCTTC. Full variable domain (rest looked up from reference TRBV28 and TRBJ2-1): DVKVTQSSRYLVKRTGEKVFLECVQDMDHENMFWYRQDPGLGLRLIYFSYDVKMKEKGDIPEGYSVSREKKERFSLILESASTNQTSMYLCASRSIPGTSGGSEQFFGPGTRLTVL.

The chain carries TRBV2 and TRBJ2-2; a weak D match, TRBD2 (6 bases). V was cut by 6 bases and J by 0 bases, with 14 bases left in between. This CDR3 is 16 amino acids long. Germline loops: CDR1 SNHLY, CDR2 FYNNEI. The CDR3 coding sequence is TGTGCCAGCAGCGATGGGGCGGGGACGAACACCGGGGAGCTGTTTTTT. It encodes CASSDGAGTNTGELFF.

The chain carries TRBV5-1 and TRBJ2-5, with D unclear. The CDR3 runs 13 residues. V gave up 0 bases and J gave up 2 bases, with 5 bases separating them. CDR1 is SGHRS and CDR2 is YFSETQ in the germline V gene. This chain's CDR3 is CASSLVYQETQYF. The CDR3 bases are TGCGCCAGCAGCTTGGTATATCAAGAGACCCAGTACTTC.

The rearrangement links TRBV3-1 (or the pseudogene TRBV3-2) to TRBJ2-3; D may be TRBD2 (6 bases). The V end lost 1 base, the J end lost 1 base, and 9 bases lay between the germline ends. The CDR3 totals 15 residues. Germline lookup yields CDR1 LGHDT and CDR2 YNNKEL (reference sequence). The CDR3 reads CASSQGGLRTDTQYF. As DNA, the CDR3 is TGTGCCAGCAGCCAAGGGGGACTTCGCACAGATACGCAGTATTTT.

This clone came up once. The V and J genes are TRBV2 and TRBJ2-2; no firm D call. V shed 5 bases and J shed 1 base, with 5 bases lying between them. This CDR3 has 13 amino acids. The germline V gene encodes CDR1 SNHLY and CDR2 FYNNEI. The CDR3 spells CASSRQNTGELFF. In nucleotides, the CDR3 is TGTGCCAGCAGTCGACAGAACACCGGGGAGCTGTTTTTT.

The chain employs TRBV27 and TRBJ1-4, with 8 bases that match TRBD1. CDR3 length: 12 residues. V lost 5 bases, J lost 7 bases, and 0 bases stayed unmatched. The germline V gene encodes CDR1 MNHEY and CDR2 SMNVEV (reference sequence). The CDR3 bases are TGTGCCAGCAGTACAGGGGGTGAAAAACTGTTTTTT. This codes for CASSTGGEKLFF.

The CDR3 DNA follows: TGTGCCAGTTTGGACAGGGGATCTTTGGGTGGCTACACCTTC. This translates into CASLDRGSLGGYTF. V is TRBV19 and J is TRBJ1-2; 9 bases align to TRBD1. V shed 8 bases and J 7 bases; nucleotides not matched to a gene: 11. Germline assignment: CDR1 LNHDA and CDR2 SQIVND (reference sequence). The CDR3 length is 14 residues.

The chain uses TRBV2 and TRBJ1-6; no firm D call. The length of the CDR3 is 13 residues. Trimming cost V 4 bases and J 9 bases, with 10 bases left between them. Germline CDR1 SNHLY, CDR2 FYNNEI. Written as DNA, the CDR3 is TGTGCCAGCAGTGGTCGGGGAAGTTCACCCCTCCACTTT. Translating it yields CASSGRGSSPLHF.

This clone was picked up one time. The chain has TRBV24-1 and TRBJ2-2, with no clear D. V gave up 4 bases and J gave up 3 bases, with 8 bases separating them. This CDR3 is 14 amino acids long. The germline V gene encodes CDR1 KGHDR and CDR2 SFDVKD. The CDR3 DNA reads TGTGCCACCAGTGACAGCAGCGACACCGGGGAGCTGTTTTTT. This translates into CATSDSSDTGELFF.

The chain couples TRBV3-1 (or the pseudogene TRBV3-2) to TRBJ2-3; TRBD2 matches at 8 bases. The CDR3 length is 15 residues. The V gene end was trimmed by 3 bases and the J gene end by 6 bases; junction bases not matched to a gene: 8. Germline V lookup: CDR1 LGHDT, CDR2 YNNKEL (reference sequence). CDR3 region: CASSQRRGARDTQYF. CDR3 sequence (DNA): TGTGCCAGCAGCCAGCGGCGGGGGGCGCGGGATACGCAGTATTTT.

The CDR3 DNA is TGTGCCAGCAAACTGTACAGGAACACTGAAGCTTTCTTT. Its protein product is CASKLYRNTEAFF. The genes are TRBV27 and TRBJ1-1, with D hard to call. The germline CDR1 and CDR2 sequences are MNHEY and SMNVEV (reference sequence). V gave up 7 bases and J gave up 1 base, with 10 bases separating them. CDR3 size: 13 residues.

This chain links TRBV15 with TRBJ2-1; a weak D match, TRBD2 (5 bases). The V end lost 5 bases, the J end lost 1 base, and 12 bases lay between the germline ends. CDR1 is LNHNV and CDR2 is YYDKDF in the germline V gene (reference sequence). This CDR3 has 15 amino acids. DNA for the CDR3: TGTGCCACCAGCGGCGGGCTAGCATCCTACAATGAGCAGTTCTTC. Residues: CATSGGLASYNEQFF.

CDR3 sequence (DNA): TGTGCCAGTGCAGGGGGACTGAGTGAAAAACTGTTTTTT. It translates to CASAGGLSEKLFF. The V and J genes are TRBV19 and TRBJ1-4, with TRBD1 identical over 7 bases. The germline gives CDR1 LNHDA, CDR2 SQIVND (reference sequence). The CDR3 is 13 residues long. The trim removed 8 bases at V and 7 bases at J, leaving 7 bases unmatched.